The 10 T cell receptor beta chains below come from one sample, sequenced in a study of beta chain features in type 1 diabetes. Study-level findings and limits: There was a moderate but significant shortening of TCRB CDR3s in all four CD4+ subsets of Type 1 diabetes patients.

Which antigens these TCRs recognize remains unknown. As every portion of the isolated RNA was reverse transcribed, the sequencing read expressed TCRB transcripts. The table came from immunoSEQ multiplex PCR; TCRdb's copy has only in-frame clones and leaves some out. The repertoire holds about 190,000 clones, approximately 8.1% seen once, with roughly 0.46% in the top ten. The sample was central memory CD4+ T cells from blood. Receptor source: a man younger than 30 with type 1 diabetes.

The J gene is TRBJ1-3, the V gene TRBV18; 7 bases match TRBD1. This CDR3 spans 14 amino acids. The junction had 2 bases not matched to a gene; V was cut back by 4 bases and J by 2 bases. Germline V gives CDR1 KGHSH, CDR2 LQKENI. CDR3 in DNA: TGTGCCAGCTCACGAGACAGGGCTGGAAACACCATATATTTT. It encodes CASSRDRAGNTIYF. The whole variable domain, remainder taken from reference TRBV18 and TRBJ1-3, is NAGVMQNPRHLVRRRGQEARLRCSPMKGHSHVYWYRQLPEEGLKFMVYLQKENIIDESGMPKERFSAEFPKEGPSILRIQQVVRGDSAAYFCASSRDRAGNTIYFGEGSWLTVV.

This clone was counted a few times. V and J are TRBV30 and TRBJ1-2; 9 nucleotides match TRBD1. Germline-derived CDR1 and CDR2 are GTSNPN and SVGIG (reference sequence). Losses at the gene ends were 8 bases for V and 7 bases for J; bases not matched to a gene: 11. The CDR3 covers 13 residues. The CDR3 region is CAVPTGGERGYTF. The CDR3 DNA reads as TGTGCCGTACCGACAGGGGGAGAGCGTGGCTACACCTTC.

This clone was picked up a small number of times. The chain joins TRBV28 to TRBJ1-2, with TRBD1 as a possible D gene (6 bases). The germline V gene encodes CDR1 MDHEN and CDR2 SYDVKM. V lost 1 base and J 2 bases, leaving 8 bases between the germline ends. The CDR3 totals 14 residues. The CDR3 DNA reads TGTGCCAGCAGTTTATCAGGGGTGAACTATGGCTACACCTTC. Amino acid sequence: CASSLSGVNYGYTF.

The rearrangement uses TRBV30 and TRBJ1-5; 8 nucleotides line up with TRBD1. Trimming cost V 3 bases and J 3 bases; bases outside gene matches: 1. From germline, CDR1 is GTSNPN and CDR2 SVGIG (reference sequence). The CDR3 has 13 residues. The CDR3 DNA reads TGTGCCTGGAGGGACAGGGTCAATCAGCCCCAGCATTTT. Translation: CAWRDRVNQPQHF. The complete variable domain, with remaining parts taken from reference TRBV30 and TRBJ1-5, reads SQTIHQWPATLVQPVGSPLSLECTVEGTSNPNLYWYRQAAGRGLQLLFYSVGIGQISSEVPQNLSASRPQDRQFILSSKKLLLSDSGFYLCAWRDRVNQPQHFGDGTRLSIL.

V gene TRBV6-4 combines with J gene TRBJ2-1; TRBD2 agrees at 12 bases. Germline V CDR1 and CDR2: MRHNA, SNTAGT. The CDR3 sequence is 16 residues long. J gave up 1 base and V 4 bases, and 2 bases lay outside the gene matches. CDR3: CASSGLAGGSYNEQFF. The CDR3, as DNA: TGTGCCAGCAGTGGCCTAGCGGGGGGGTCCTACAATGAGCAGTTCTTC.

In this sample, this clone turned up a few times. DNA of the CDR3: TGCAGTGTCGACGGGTACAATGAGCAGTTCTTC. Translating it yields CSVDGYNEQFF. This rearrangement joins TRBV20-1 to TRBJ2-1, with D unresolved. V was trimmed by 7 bases and J by 4 bases, leaving 8 bases between them. The CDR3 contains 11 residues. CDR1 and CDR2 from the germline V gene are DFQATT and SNEGSKA (reference sequence).

DNA of the CDR3: TGCGCCAGCAACGACCAGGGACAGGGCTCTGATGGCTACACCTTC. Residues: CASNDQGQGSDGYTF. V and J are TRBV5-1 and TRBJ1-2; 9 bases fit TRBD1. There are 15 residues in the CDR3. The germline gives CDR1 SGHRS, CDR2 YFSETQ. Losses at the gene ends were 6 bases for V and 6 bases for J; bases not matched to a gene: 12. Full variable domain (outside the CDR3, taken from reference TRBV5-1 and TRBJ1-2): KAGVTQTPRYLIKTRGQQVTLSCSPISGHRSVSWYQQTPGQGLQFLFEYFSETQRNKGNFPGRFSGRQFSNSRSEMNVSTLELGDSALYLCASNDQGQGSDGYTFGSGTRLTVV.

This clone was observed at least ten times. This chain links TRBV10-3 with TRBJ2-4; TRBD1 matches 7 bases. From germline, CDR1 is ENHRY and CDR2 SYGVKD. This CDR3 contains 14 residues. The V gene end was trimmed by 6 bases and the J gene end by 3 bases; junction bases not matched to a gene: 5. The chain's CDR3 is CAIRPQGDKNIQYF. CDR3 nucleotide sequence: TGTGCCATCAGGCCTCAGGGGGACAAAAACATTCAGTACTTC.

This clone was observed a few times. The gene calls are TRBV4-2 and TRBJ2-3; D is perhaps TRBD1 (6 bases). Germline assignment: CDR1 LGHNA and CDR2 YNFKEQ. V shed 1 base and J shed 6 bases, with 14 bases lying between them. There are 15 residues in the CDR3. The CDR3: CASSQGLAGDDTQYF. The CDR3 DNA follows: TGTGCCAGCAGCCAAGGGTTGGCAGGGGATGATACGCAGTATTTT.

This chain uses TRBV6-5 with TRBJ2-1; 13 bases fit TRBD2. After removal of 2 bases from V and 9 bases from J, the junction contained 7 bases not matched to a gene. Looked up from germline, CDR1 is MNHEY and CDR2 is SVGAGI. There are 16 residues in the CDR3. CDR3 loop: CASSYHPTSGGPEQFF. DNA of the CDR3: TGTGCCAGCAGTTACCATCCGACTAGCGGGGGGCCTGAGCAGTTCTTC.